This T cell receptor beta chain is from a study of neoadjuvant anti-PD-1 for oral cavity cancer. The trim removed 0 bases at V and 10 bases at J, leaving 6 bases unmatched. The germline V gene encodes CDR1 MNHEY and CDR2 SMNVEV (reference sequence). This CDR3 has 15 residues. Time point: after neoadjuvant nivolumab, at surgical resection. Profiling relied on immunoSEQ multiplex PCR, and the TCRdb table lists in-frame clones only, not all of them. Among approximately 15,000 clones listed, roughly 40% were seen once. This clonotype was obtained from a person aged 40 to 85 with oral cavity squamous cell carcinoma. The material was tumor tissue, obtained after nivolumab (anti-PD-1) treatment. V and J are TRBV27 and TRBJ2-6, with TRBD1 matching 7 bases. This CDR3 reads CASSLSTGPSNVLTF. For the CDR3, the DNA is TGTGCCAGCAGTTTATCGACAGGGCCCTCAAACGTCCTGACTTTC. Filled out from reference TRBV27 and TRBJ2-6, the complete variable domain reads EAQVTQNPRYLITVTGKKLTVTCSQNMNHEYMSWYRQDPGLGLRQIYYSMNVEVTDKGDVPEGYKVSRKEKRNFPLILESPSPNQTSLYFCASSLSTGPSNVLTFGAGSRLTVL.